These 16 T cell receptor beta chains originate from one sample sequenced in a study of response to subunit inactivated influenza vaccine. MiXCR, applied by TCRdb to the RT-PCR reads, yields one record per CDR3 protein. The repertoire holds about 540,000 distinct CDR3 sequences, with under 30% as singletons. These data were likewise used in another study, on T cells expressing NK-cell markers. That paper notes: Beta-chain TCR cDNA was generated via 5'RACE template switching with UMIs.

The sample consisted of CD4+ T cells sorted from PBMCs, taken 12 days after vaccination. These receptors all come from a man between 45 and 60 years old who received an inactivated influenza vaccine.

V and J are TRBV5-5 and TRBJ2-1; D may be TRBD1 (6 bases). Germline CDR1 SGHKS, CDR2 YYEKEE (reference sequence). This CDR3 is built from 16 residues. The germline V and J ends were trimmed by 1 base and 1 base, with 12 bases remaining between them. The CDR3 nucleotides are TGTGCCAGCAGCTTGTTGACAGGAGGATCCTACAATGAGCAGTTCTTC. It codes for CASSLLTGGSYNEQFF.

This clonotype was counted between two and nine times. The CDR3 sequence: CASSLGSGTISYEQYF. The CDR3 nucleotides are TGTGCCAGCAGCTTAGGGTCCGGGACTATCTCCTACGAGCAGTACTTC. The chain has TRBV11-2 and TRBJ2-7; TRBD2 matches at 7 bases. This CDR3 has 16 residues. V gave up 1 base and J gave up 0 bases; unmatched junction bases: 6. Germline loops: CDR1 SGHAT, CDR2 FQNNGV.

The chain is built from TRBV7-8 and TRBJ2-2, with 7 nucleotides matching TRBD2. J gave up 6 bases and V 6 bases, and 10 bases lay outside the gene matches. The CDR3 spans 15 residues. Germline V gives CDR1 SGHVS, CDR2 FQNEAQ. In DNA, the CDR3 is TGTGCCAGCAGTAGCGACGGACTAGGGTCCGGGGAGCTGTTTTTT. Its protein is CASSSDGLGSGELFF. The whole variable domain, filled in from reference TRBV7-8 and TRBJ2-2, reads GAGVSQSPRYKVAKRGQDVALRCDPISGHVSLFWYQQALGQGPEFLTYFQNEAQLDKSGLPSDRFFAERPEGSVSTLKIQRTQQEDSAVYLCASSSDGLGSGELFFGEGSRLTVL.

The V and J genes are TRBV6-1 and TRBJ1-1; possibly TRBD1 for D (6 bases). The germline V gene has CDR1 MNHNS and CDR2 SASEGT. The V and J ends lost 2 bases and 0 bases respectively, with 10 bases between them. This CDR3 region has 15 residues. The CDR3 nucleotides are TGTGCCAGCAGTGAAATACAGGGCATGAACACTGAAGCTTTCTTT. Protein sequence: CASSEIQGMNTEAFF.

This clonotype appeared once. This sequence joins TRBV20-1 and TRBJ2-1; the match to TRBD2 covers 7 bases. The ends lost 3 bases at V and 6 bases at J; junction bases unmatched: 11. CDR3 length: 15 amino acids. The germline V gene encodes CDR1 DFQATT and CDR2 SNEGSKA (reference sequence). The chain's CDR3 is CSASRYAGVPNEQFF. In nucleotides, the CDR3 is TGCAGTGCTAGTCGCTATGCGGGAGTCCCCAATGAGCAGTTCTTC.

This chain uses TRBV28 with TRBJ2-7; D is perhaps TRBD2 (6 bases). There are 15 residues in the CDR3. The germline V gene encodes CDR1 MDHEN and CDR2 SYDVKM. Deletions cut 3 bases from V and 4 bases from J, with 16 bases between. CDR3 sequence: CASSFRGTDQYEQYF. CDR3 nucleotides: TGTGCCAGCAGTTTTCGCGGGACGGATCAGTACGAGCAGTACTTC. The full variable domain, in which reference TRBV28 and TRBJ2-7 provide the parts outside the CDR3, is DVKVTQSSRYLVKRTGEKVFLECVQDMDHENMFWYRQDPGLGLRLIYFSYDVKMKEKGDIPEGYSVSREKKERFSLILESASTNQTSMYLCASSFRGTDQYEQYFGPGTRLTVT.

This clonotype was detected a few times. At one end the junction does not follow the germline gene, possibly because of a read error. This chain uses TRBV7-7 with TRBJ2-2, with D perhaps matching TRBD1 or TRBD2 (5 bases each). From germline, CDR1 is SSHAT and CDR2 FNYEAQ (reference sequence). The CDR3 is made up of 15 amino acids. The CDR3 region has the DNA TGTGCTAGCAGCAGCCGGGACCTAGGAACCGGGGAGCTGTTTTTT. Translation: CASSSRDLGTGELFF.

In this sample, this clonotype turned up a few times. The V call is TRBV5-6, the J call TRBJ2-1, with a weak D call TRBD2 (6 bases). The germline gives CDR1 SGHDT, CDR2 YYEEEE. V lost 6 bases to trimming and J lost 4 bases, with 14 bases between them. The CDR3 is 14 residues long. The CDR3 DNA sequence: TGTGCCAGCATCACTAGCAGAAATTACAATGAGCAGTTCTTC. Amino acids: CASITSRNYNEQFF.

V gene TRBV9 combines with J gene TRBJ2-2; TRBD2 matches 9 bases. Per the germline V gene, CDR1 is SGDLS and CDR2 is YYNGEE. CDR3 length: 16 residues. Losses at the gene ends were 4 bases for V and 7 bases for J; bases not matched to a gene: 11. CDR3 in amino acids: CASSPRLAGYGGELFF. As DNA, the CDR3 is TGTGCCAGCAGCCCTCGTCTAGCGGGATATGGCGGGGAGCTGTTTTTT.

The chain joins TRBV19 to TRBJ1-6; D not resolved. Trimming pared 4 bases from V and 19 bases from J, leaving 20 bases between. The CDR3 runs 13 residues. In germline, CDR1 is LNHDA, CDR2 SQIVND (reference sequence). In DNA form, the CDR3 reads TGTGCCAGTAGTACAAACCCAACTTCCAAGATTCACTTT. This sequence encodes CASSTNPTSKIHF.

In DNA, the CDR3 is TGTGCCAGTACGGACTGGAGGGAAACCTACGAGCAGTACTTC. Translating it yields CASTDWRETYEQYF. The V and J genes are TRBV2 and TRBJ2-7, with D possibly matching TRBD2 (6 bases). CDR1 and CDR2 from the germline V gene are SNHLY and FYNNEI. Trimming removed 9 bases from V and 2 bases from J, with 17 bases in between. This CDR3 has 14 residues.

This rearrangement joins TRBV11-2 to TRBJ2-7, with D perhaps TRBD1 (6 bases). Per the germline V gene, CDR1 is SGHAT and CDR2 is FQNNGV. Trimming cost V 2 bases and J 0 bases, with 14 bases left between them. CDR3 length equals 16 residues. CDR3 residues: CASSLSLDRSSYEQYF. DNA of the CDR3: TGTGCCAGCAGCTTAAGCCTCGACAGGAGCTCCTACGAGCAGTACTTC.

On this clonotype: Since a much larger clone is just one base distant, this may be a read error. The V call is TRBV7-9, the J call TRBJ2-1; maybe TRBD1 (6 bases). In germline, CDR1 is SEHNR, CDR2 FQNEAQ (reference sequence). This CDR3 has 17 amino acids. V dropped 6 bases and J dropped 1 base, with 19 bases sitting between them. The CDR3 loop is CASRPRFGTPSYNEQFF. CDR3 sequence (DNA): TGTGCCAGCAGGCCCCGGTTCGGGACACCTTCCTACAATGAGCAGTTCTTC.

This chain uses TRBV7-6 with TRBJ2-2, with 10 bases aligning to TRBD1. Trimming removed 5 bases from V and 6 bases from J; junction bases left unmatched: 12. This CDR3 region has 17 residues. Germline V gene data show CDR1 as SGHVS and CDR2 as FNYEAQ. CDR3 nucleotide sequence: TGTGCCAGCAGCAACAGACCGGGACAGGGGAATCCCGGGGAGCTGTTTTTT. This codes for CASSNRPGQGNPGELFF.

The chain uses TRBV24-1 and TRBJ2-3; 10 nucleotides line up with TRBD1. V dropped 4 bases and J dropped 3; count of bases not matched to a gene: 3. Looked up from germline, CDR1 is KGHDR and CDR2 is SFDVKD. This CDR3 contains 15 residues. The CDR3, as DNA: TGTGCCACCAGTGACATGGGACAGGGGACAGATACGCAGTATTTT. It specifies CATSDMGQGTDTQYF.

This clonotype was picked up a small number of times. The chain combines TRBV10-3 with TRBJ2-5, with 8 positions matching TRBD2. The V segment lost 7 bases and the J segment 3 bases; nucleotides outside the gene matches: 10. CDR1 ENHRY and CDR2 SYGVKD come from the germline V gene. The CDR3 is 15 residues long. CDR3 coding DNA: TGTGCCATCAAACAGACTAGCGCGAGAAAAGAGACCCAGTACTTC. It translates to CAIKQTSARKETQYF.